This T cell receptor (beta chain) was documented in a study of cytomegalovirus exposure and HLA in healthy donors. The study ran its PCR with 60 Vbeta and 13 Jbeta primers. The repertoire was sequenced with immunoSEQ multiplex PCR; TCRdb's copy has only in-frame clones and lacks some. Among approximately 110,000 clones listed, roughly 82% were seen once. It was healthy bone marrow donors who served as donors. The source of this sequence is a human donor in good health. The specimen was PBMCs.

The CDR3 region is CASSSETGLHRKLFF. In nucleotides, the CDR3 is TGTGCCAGCAGCTCAGAGACAGGGCTTCATCGAAAACTGTTTTTT. The rearrangement uses TRBV11-2 and TRBJ1-4; 7 bases match TRBD1. The CDR3 has 15 residues. Germline CDR1 reads SGHAT; CDR2 reads FQNNGV. The V and J ends lost 4 bases and 10 bases, in that order; junction bases with no gene match: 12.